The source of this T cell receptor beta chain is a study of T-cell reconstitution after alpha-beta-depleted transplantation in children. This clonotype turned up a few times. It was with unique molecular identifiers that the TCRbeta library was prepared. TCRdb recomputed calls from the PCR reads with MiXCR, one row per CDR3 protein. The sample comprises some 500,000 distinct CDR3 sequences, approximately 32% of which are singletons, and approximately 2.3% rests with the top ten. This sample comprised PBMCs from the stem cell graft donor, obtained from the stem cell graft. This TCR came from a human donor who donated a stem cell graft to a child with aplastic anemia.

CDR3 amino acids: CATSSPTGTYEPQHF. The CDR3 nucleotides are TGTGCCACCAGCAGCCCTACAGGGACGTATGAGCCCCAGCATTTT. The rearrangement links TRBV15 to TRBJ1-5, with D possibly being TRBD1 (6 bases). CDR1 is LNHNV and CDR2 is YYDKDF in the germline V gene (reference sequence). The CDR3 spans 15 residues. Trimming removed 3 bases at V and 8 bases at J, with 17 bases between.